The TCR beta chain described here comes from a study of control samples from healthy donors and cancer patients. Libraries were prepared by immunoSEQ multiplex PCR; TCRdb keeps only in-frame clonotypes and omits some of them. The profile shows about 170,000 clones, around 88% of them singletons. Material: blood. This TCR derives from a woman in her 30s in good health.

DNA for the CDR3: TGCGCCAGCAGCTATCAGACAGATACGCAGTATTTT. As protein: CASSYQTDTQYF. This chain connects TRBV5-1 to TRBJ2-3; D unresolved. Germline CDR1 reads SGHRS; CDR2 reads YFSETQ. The CDR3 length is 12 residues. The V end was cut by 3 bases, the J end by 3 bases, with 5 bases between.